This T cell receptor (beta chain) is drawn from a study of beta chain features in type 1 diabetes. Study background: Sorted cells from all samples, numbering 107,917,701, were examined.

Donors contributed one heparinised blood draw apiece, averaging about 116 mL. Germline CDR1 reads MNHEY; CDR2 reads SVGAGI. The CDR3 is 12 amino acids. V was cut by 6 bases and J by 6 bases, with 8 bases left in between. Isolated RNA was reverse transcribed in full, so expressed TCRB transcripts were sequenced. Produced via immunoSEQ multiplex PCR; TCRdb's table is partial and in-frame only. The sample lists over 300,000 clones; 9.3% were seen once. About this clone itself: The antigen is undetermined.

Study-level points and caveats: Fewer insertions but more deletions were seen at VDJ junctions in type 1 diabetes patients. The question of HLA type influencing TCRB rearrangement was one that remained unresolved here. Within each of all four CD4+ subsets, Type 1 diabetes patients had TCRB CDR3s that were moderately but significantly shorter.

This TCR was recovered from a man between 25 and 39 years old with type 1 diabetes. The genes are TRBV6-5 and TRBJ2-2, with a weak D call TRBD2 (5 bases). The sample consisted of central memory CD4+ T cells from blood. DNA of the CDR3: TGTGCCAGCAGGGGTAGCGCCGGGGAGCTGTTTTTT. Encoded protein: CASRGSAGELFF.